Reported below is one T cell receptor beta chain. TCRdb's table, derived via immunoSEQ multiplex PCR, lists solely in-frame clones and lacks some. This table holds 4,000 to 6,000 clones, around 94% found once. The length of the CDR3 is 13 residues. CDR1 is LNHDA, CDR2 SQIVND, per germline (reference sequence). Trimming cost V 6 bases and J 4 bases, with 12 bases left between them. This sample is part of a study of tumor T cells in aggressive B-cell lymphoma. The sequenced material came from tumor tissue. This rearrangement joins TRBV19 to TRBJ2-5; D might be TRBD2 (6 bases). This clonotype originated in an adult with diffuse large B cell lymphoma. CDR3 region: CASSGGRGETQYF. For the CDR3, the DNA is TGTGCCAGTAGCGGGGGACGGGGAGAGACCCAGTACTTC.